This TCR beta chain was identified in a study of blood T cell repertoires in COVID-19. At the level of the study: Specimens from acute and convalescent COVID-19 originated in the United States, Italy and Spain. Sample material is recorded as cDNA or gDNA derived from T cells, B-cell-depleted T cells, or PBMCs.

This CDR3 is 15 amino acids long. Trimming at V came to 2 bases and at J to 6 bases, leaving 8 bases not matched to a gene. Germline lookup yields CDR1 GTSNPN and CDR2 SVGIG (reference sequence). The data were produced by immunoSEQ multiplex PCR, yet TCRdb's version contains in-frame clones alone and is incomplete. The table records 450,000 to 500,000 clones, 70% to 90% of them present only once. This sequence joins TRBV30 and TRBJ2-3; 10 bases agree with TRBD2. The clonotype comes from a human donor in a cohort sampled during active COVID-19. Sequencing was done on a sample of peripheral blood. This chain's CDR3 is CAWSSSGSLVDTQYF. The CDR3 DNA reads TGTGCCTGGAGTTCTAGCGGGAGTTTGGTGGATACGCAGTATTTT.